The present entry profiles one T cell receptor beta chain with its context. Germline CDR1 and CDR2: SGHAT and FQNNGV. There are 13 residues in the CDR3. The germline V and J ends were trimmed by 5 bases and 3 bases, with 11 bases remaining between them. This study enrolled people aged 18 to 89 from about two dozen US geographic areas. Per the original methods: Counts of nucleated cells, estimated from reference gene primer amplification, were obtained. Produced via immunoSEQ multiplex PCR; TCRdb's table is partial and in-frame only. That table supplies the V and J calls and clone size; D and trimming were determined from the DNA. The table includes 310,000 or so clones, around nine tenths detected once. The sample originates from a study of blood T cell repertoires in COVID-19. Study overall: In each case, the material was cDNA or gDNA derived from T cells, B-cell-depleted T cells, or PBMCs.

V is TRBV11-2 and J is TRBJ2-7, with a possible D match to TRBD1 (6 bases). The source material was PBMCs or T cells enriched from blood (not recorded which). The receptor was isolated from a young woman who had recovered from COVID-19. The CDR3 reads CASSKGHSYEQYF. The CDR3 DNA reads as TGTGCCAGCAGCAAGGGACATAGCTACGAGCAGTACTTC.